The clone carrying this T cell receptor (beta chain) was recorded at least ten times. Its antigen is not known. This record belongs to a study of T cells after yellow fever vaccination. Study-wide results and limits: The secondary T-cell response peaked on day 5, not day 15, but was weaker.

Researchers made TCR cDNA using 5'RACE template switching, and this step added a universal primer site and UMIs. From the 5' RACE reads, TCRdb called clonotypes with MiXCR, one entry per CDR3 protein. The sample holds 300,000 or so distinct CDR3 sequences, about 4% seen once. This CDR3 region has 14 residues. V was clipped by 2 bases and J by 4 bases, with 9 bases between them. The source material was PBMCs, sampled 5 days after the yellow fever booster vaccination. This clonotype originated in a man younger than 30 who received the YFV17D yellow fever vaccine. The chain is built from TRBV12-3 or TRBV12-4 and TRBJ1-3; no clear D gene. The CDR3 sequence: CASSLSRVGNTIYF. CDR3 coding DNA: TGTGCCAGCAGTTTATCGCGGGTCGGAAACACCATATATTTT.